One and the same sample provided the 15 T cell receptor beta chains below, sequenced in a study of blood T cell repertoires in COVID-19. Some clones are missing from TCRdb's copy, which holds only in-frame ones; the method was immunoSEQ multiplex PCR. The sample carries around 250,000 clones, approximately 86% recorded once. The specimen was PBMCs or T cells enriched from blood (not recorded which). These receptors were obtained from a woman aged 50 to 60 who had recovered from COVID-19.

This sequence joins TRBV18 and TRBJ1-5; D possibly corresponds to TRBD1 (6 bases). V was clipped by 6 bases and J by 5 bases, with 17 bases between them. CDR3 length: 15 residues. Germline values: CDR1 KGHSH, CDR2 LQKENI. The CDR3 nucleotides are TGTGCCAGCTCTTTGGGGTGGGGGCGGCATCAGCCCCAGCATTTT. Translating it yields CASSLGWGRHQPQHF.

The chain employs TRBV27 and TRBJ2-2, with 12 bases identical to TRBD2. The germline CDR1 and CDR2 sequences are MNHEY and SMNVEV (reference sequence). V gave up 5 bases and J gave up 6 bases; unmatched junction bases: 16. This CDR3 region has 19 residues. The CDR3 spells CASSHLGARLAGVPGELFF. In DNA, the CDR3 is TGTGCCAGCAGTCATTTAGGGGCCAGACTAGCGGGAGTGCCCGGGGAGCTGTTTTTT.

This clone was counted only a few times. The rearrangement uses TRBV5-6 and TRBJ1-1; TRBD1 matches at 7 bases. This CDR3 has 15 amino acids. Germline CDR1 is SGHDT and CDR2 is YYEEEE. J gave up 4 bases and V 4 bases, and 10 bases lay outside the gene matches. CDR3 amino acids: CASSQPGGKSTEAFF. In nucleotides, the CDR3 is TGTGCCAGCAGCCAACCAGGGGGAAAAAGCACTGAAGCTTTCTTT.

The chain employs TRBV5-1 and TRBJ2-1; the D is unclear. Per the germline V gene, CDR1 is SGHRS and CDR2 is YFSETQ. The CDR3 runs 12 residues. V lost 0 bases and J lost 9, with 7 bases in between. The CDR3 DNA reads as TGCGCCAGCAGCTTGGATATATTTGAGCAGTTCTTC. As protein: CASSLDIFEQFF.

The chain employs TRBV25-1 and TRBJ2-5; D is perhaps TRBD2 (6 bases). This CDR3 comprises 14 residues. Germline CDR1 reads MGHDK; CDR2 reads SYGVNS. Trimming cost V 5 bases and J 1 base, with 11 bases left between them. The CDR3 loop is CASSQEGIQETQYF. CDR3 DNA: TGTGCCAGCAGTCAGGAGGGAATCCAAGAGACCCAGTACTTC.

This chain links TRBV30 with TRBJ2-6, with TRBD2 matching over 9 bases. The CDR3 is 21 amino acids. Germline lookup yields CDR1 GTSNPN and CDR2 SVGIG (reference sequence). With V trimmed by 4 bases and J by 0 bases, 19 bases remained unmatched. The CDR3 protein is CAWTHDPTSGGTFSGANVLTF. The CDR3 DNA reads TGTGCCTGGACACACGATCCGACTAGCGGAGGAACCTTCTCTGGGGCCAACGTCCTGACTTTC. Together with reference TRBV30 and TRBJ2-6, the CDR3 gives the full variable domain: SQTIHQWPATLVQPVGSPLSLECTVEGTSNPNLYWYRQAAGRGLQLLFYSVGIGQISSEVPQNLSASRPQDRQFILSSKKLLLSDSGFYLCAWTHDPTSGGTFSGANVLTFGAGSRLTVL.

This chain uses TRBV4-1 with TRBJ2-3; 10 nucleotides line up with TRBD2. V lost 4 bases and J lost 3; bases outside the gene matches: 4. There are 15 residues in the CDR3. Germline V gene data show CDR1 as MGHRA and CDR2 as YSYEKL. This CDR3 reads CASSPSGSKTDTQYF. CDR3 nucleotides: TGCGCCAGCAGCCCTAGCGGGAGTAAGACAGATACGCAGTATTTT.

V and J are TRBV30 and TRBJ2-1; D perhaps matches TRBD1 (5 bases). The CDR3 runs 13 residues. V lost 2 bases, J lost 4 bases, and 9 bases lay in between. Germline CDR1 reads GTSNPN; CDR2 reads SVGIG (reference sequence). The DNA for the CDR3 is TGTGCCTGGAGTAAGACAGATTACAATGAGCAGTTCTTC. Translation: CAWSKTDYNEQFF.

This chain joins TRBV9 and TRBJ2-1; 10 bases match TRBD2. Germline CDR1 reads SGDLS; CDR2 reads YYNGEE. With V trimmed by 6 bases and J by 0 bases, 6 bases remained unmatched. The CDR3 has 16 amino acids. Written as DNA, the CDR3 is TGTGCCAGCACCTTCGGACTAGCGGTCTCCTACAATGAGCAGTTCTTC. The encoded protein is CASTFGLAVSYNEQFF.

This clone occurred a few times. This rearrangement joins TRBV5-1 to TRBJ1-2; D call uncertain. V lost 2 bases to trimming and J lost 7 bases, with 15 bases between them. The CDR3 spans 14 residues. Germline-derived CDR1 and CDR2 are SGHRS and YFSETQ. The CDR3 sequence: CASSFGSNQGGYTF. In nucleotides, the CDR3 is TGCGCCAGCAGCTTCGGGTCTAACCAAGGTGGCTACACCTTC.

This clone appeared once. The chain is built from TRBV6-5 and TRBJ1-6; D unresolved. The CDR3 is 14 amino acids. Trimming removed 2 bases from V and 6 bases from J, with 8 bases in between. CDR1 MNHEY and CDR2 SVGAGI come from the germline V gene. The CDR3 sequence: CASSYGQVNSPLHF. The CDR3 DNA is TGTGCCAGCAGTTACGGGCAGGTTAATTCACCCCTCCACTTT.

This chain links TRBV2 with TRBJ2-2, with 7 nucleotides matching TRBD1. The CDR3 contains 15 residues. Trimming took 6 bases from V and 4 from J; bases not matched to a gene: 8. Germline V gene data show CDR1 as SNHLY and CDR2 as FYNNEI. CDR3 DNA: TGTGCCAGCAGGAGGGACAGTTTTCCCACCGGGGAGCTGTTTTTT. Amino acid sequence: CASRRDSFPTGELFF.

The table lists this clone with a count of one. The rearrangement links TRBV5-5 to TRBJ2-5; 11 nucleotides match TRBD2. The CDR3 spans 15 residues. Germline V CDR1 and CDR2: SGHKS, YYEKEE (reference sequence). V shed 2 bases, J shed 5 bases, and the junction held 5 bases outside the gene matches. The CDR3 sequence: CASSFGLAGGETQYF. CDR3 nucleotides: TGTGCCAGCAGCTTCGGGCTAGCGGGAGGTGAGACCCAGTACTTC.

This chain links TRBV7-3 with TRBJ1-1; tentatively, D is TRBD1 (6 bases). This CDR3 has 14 residues. The V gene lost 3 bases and the J gene lost 3 bases, with 11 bases spanning the gap. CDR1 and CDR2 (germline): SGHTA, FQGTGA. CDR3 DNA sequence: TGTGCCAGCAGCTTCCAGGGGCCCGACACTGAAGCTTTCTTT. This encodes CASSFQGPDTEAFF.

This clone appeared a few times. The rearrangement links TRBV28 to TRBJ1-3; D unclear. Trimming stripped 7 bases from V and 0 bases from J, with 19 bases between. This CDR3 contains 17 residues. CDR1 and CDR2 (germline): MDHEN, SYDVKM. This CDR3 reads CASNTSKRSYSGNTIYF. The CDR3, as DNA: TGTGCCAGCAACACCTCAAAGAGGTCCTACTCTGGAAACACCATATATTTT.